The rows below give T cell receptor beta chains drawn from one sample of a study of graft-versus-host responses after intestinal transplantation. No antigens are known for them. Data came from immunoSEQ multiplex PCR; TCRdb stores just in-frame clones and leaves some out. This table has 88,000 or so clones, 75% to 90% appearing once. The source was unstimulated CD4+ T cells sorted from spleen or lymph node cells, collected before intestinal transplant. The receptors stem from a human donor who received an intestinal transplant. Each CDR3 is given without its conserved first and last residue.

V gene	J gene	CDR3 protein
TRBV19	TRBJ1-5	ASSMGRVVEPQH
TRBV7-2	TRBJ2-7	ASSLDRIYEQY
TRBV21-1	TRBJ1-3	ASSKVCTRENTIY
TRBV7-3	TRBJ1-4	ASSPGQNEKLF
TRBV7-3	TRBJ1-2	ASSPQGGSRNYGYT
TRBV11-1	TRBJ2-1	ASSSSGGDSYNEQF
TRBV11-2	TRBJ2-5	ASSSRGLGETQY
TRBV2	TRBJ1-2	ASTRPRDRASIYGYT
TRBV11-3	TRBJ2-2	ASSPQVNTGELF
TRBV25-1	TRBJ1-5	ASSTRGANQPQH
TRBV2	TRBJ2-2	ASAYTGTGELF
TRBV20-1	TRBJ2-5	SAPSGETQY
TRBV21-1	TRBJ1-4	ASSSPTGANEKLF
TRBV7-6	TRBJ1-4	ASSLYEGTGGYEKLF
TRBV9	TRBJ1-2	ASSVDSQSYGYT
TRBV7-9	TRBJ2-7	ASSLAQTAYEQY
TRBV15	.	ATSSGVPGGSSYEQY
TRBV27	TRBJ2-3	ASSLAGGLDTQY
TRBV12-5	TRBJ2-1	ASGLGGGIPYNEQF
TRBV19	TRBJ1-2	ASSIDRELNYGYT
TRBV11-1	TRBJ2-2	ASSPTTGRTGELF
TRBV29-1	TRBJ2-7	SVEDQTGNEQY
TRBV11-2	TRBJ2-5	ASSLGGGTQY
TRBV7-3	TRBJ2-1	ASSPRKGQGGNEQF
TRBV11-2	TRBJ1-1	ASSLDRTGFAEAF
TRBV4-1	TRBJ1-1	ASSSPGTGNTEAF
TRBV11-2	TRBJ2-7	ASSLAGGPREQY
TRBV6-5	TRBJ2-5	ASSRGTTKETQY
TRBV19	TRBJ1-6	ASSTRTGVNSPLH
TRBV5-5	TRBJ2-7	ASSSRPGQPPYEQY
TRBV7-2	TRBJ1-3	ASSFGGQGNTIY
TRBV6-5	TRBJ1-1	ASSPRVYQGEAF
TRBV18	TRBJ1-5	ASSSAGPGVGNQPQH
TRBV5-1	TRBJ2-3	ASRIGGASGITDTQY
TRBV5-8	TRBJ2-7	ASSSMGGTTYEQY
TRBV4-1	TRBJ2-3	ASSQAPTDTQY
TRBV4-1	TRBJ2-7	ASSRDIIYEQY
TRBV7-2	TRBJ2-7	ASSSDWGGVSPYEQY
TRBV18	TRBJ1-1	ASSPQQYTEAF
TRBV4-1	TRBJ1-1	ASSQQGAVNTEAF
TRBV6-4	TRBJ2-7	ASRPPTGSHYEQY
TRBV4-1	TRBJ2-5	ASSPLGGGGVETQY
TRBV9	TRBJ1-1	ASSLTGVVGTEAF
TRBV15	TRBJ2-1	ATSSYGTASGQF
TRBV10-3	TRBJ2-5	AISVGQGQETQY
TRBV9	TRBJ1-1	ASSAQPTTVNTEAF
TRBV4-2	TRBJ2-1	ASTPLGTSGGAGYNEQF
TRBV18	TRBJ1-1	ASSPWQGNEAF
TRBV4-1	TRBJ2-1	ASSPGQSYNEQF
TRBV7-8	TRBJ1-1	ASSTQTGYEAF
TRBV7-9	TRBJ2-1	ASTGLGNIRYNEQF
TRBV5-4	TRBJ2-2	ASSSSGSRAGELF
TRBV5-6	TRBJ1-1	ASSLAGKNTEAF
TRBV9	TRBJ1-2	ASSGWDRGNYGHT
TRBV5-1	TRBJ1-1	ASSLVIVEATNTEAF